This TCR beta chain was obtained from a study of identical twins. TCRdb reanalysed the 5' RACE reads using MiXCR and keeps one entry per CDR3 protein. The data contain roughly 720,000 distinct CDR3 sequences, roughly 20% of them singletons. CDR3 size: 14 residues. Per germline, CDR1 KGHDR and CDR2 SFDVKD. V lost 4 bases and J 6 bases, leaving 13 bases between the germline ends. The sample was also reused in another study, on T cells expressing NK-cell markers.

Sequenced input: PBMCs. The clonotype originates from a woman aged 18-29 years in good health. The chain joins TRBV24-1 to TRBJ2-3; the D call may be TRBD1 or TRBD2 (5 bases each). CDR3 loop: CATSESGAGDTQYF. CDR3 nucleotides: TGTGCCACCAGTGAATCCGGGGCCGGGGATACGCAGTATTTT.